This TCR beta chain was identified in a study of a mutant IDH1 vaccine in newly diagnosed glioma. About the research overall: There were eight vaccinations for patients, given in weeks 1, 3, 5, 7, 11, 15, 19 and 23.

CDR3 length: 17 residues. The germline V gene has CDR1 MNHNS and CDR2 SASEGT. The germline V and J ends were trimmed by 4 bases and 0 bases, with 17 bases remaining between them. This clone is medium-sized within its sample. The antigen remains unidentified. Here immunoSEQ multiplex PCR was the method, and the copy in TCRdb shows in-frame clones only, minus some. Of tens of thousands of clones listed, about 84% were seen once; the top ten hold approximately 5.7%. As for time point: week 5, during vaccination. Every vaccine dose comprised 300 ug of mutant IDH1 20-mer peptide plus topical imiquimod. The sample was PBMCs, taken from a glioma patient whose treatment included an IDH1 peptide vaccine. The sequence came from a man between 40 and 49 years old with glioma. The rearrangement joins TRBV6-1 to TRBJ2-3; no reliable D call. CDR3 sequence reads: CASSVVQRVPSTDTQYF. CDR3 DNA: TGTGCCAGCAGTGTTGTACAACGCGTTCCTAGCACAGATACGCAGTATTTT.